The entry below gives a single TCR beta chain sequence along with its context. The CDR3 is 18 residues long. The germline V gene encodes CDR1 LNHDA and CDR2 SQIVND (reference sequence). Trimming removed 5 bases from V and 4 bases from J; junction bases left unmatched: 19. This sample is drawn from a study of blood T cell repertoires in COVID-19. Study information: Sources were T cells, B-cell-depleted T cells, or PBMCs; the material itself was cDNA or gDNA.

Original analysis: The assay estimated nucleated cells by amplifying reference gene primers. The table came from immunoSEQ multiplex PCR; TCRdb's copy has only in-frame clones and leaves some out. Clone size and the V and J calls come from that table; the DNA yielded D and trimming. The sample includes roughly 69,000 clones, roughly four fifths seen only once; the top ten take 13%. Seattle patient enrollment occurred during active infection, with longitudinal follow-up thereafter. The sample comprised peripheral blood. The clonotype originates from a man aged 50 or older with COVID-19, enrolled during active disease. The chain employs TRBV19 and TRBJ1-2; 7 bases are shared with TRBD1. CDR3 coding DNA: TGTGCCAGTAGTCTCACCGGGACAGCTCAGTGGTATAGCTATGGCTACACCTTC. It specifies CASSLTGTAQWYSYGYTF.